The 23 T cell receptor beta chains reported below all come from one sample, sequenced in a study of blood T cell repertoires in COVID-19. Clones were sequenced by immunoSEQ multiplex PCR, and TCRdb holds only the in-frame ones, with some missing. The sample contains about 74,000 clones, roughly nine tenths of which appear only once. The sample comprised peripheral blood. These receptors were obtained from a human donor in a cohort sampled during active COVID-19.

V is TRBV19 and J is TRBJ2-7, with 11 nucleotides matching TRBD2. Germline lookup yields CDR1 LNHDA and CDR2 SQIVND (reference sequence). With 1 base clipped from V and 6 bases from J, the junction kept 11 bases outside the gene matches. This CDR3 is 17 amino acids long. CDR3 sequence reads: CASSIVPRLAGPGEQYF. The CDR3 coding sequence is TGTGCCAGTAGTATAGTCCCTCGACTAGCGGGACCTGGCGAGCAGTACTTC.

The rearrangement uses TRBV20-1 and TRBJ2-1, with 9 nucleotides matching TRBD2. V lost 5 bases to trimming and J lost 8 bases; unmatched junction nucleotides: 1. CDR3 length: 11 residues. Germline values: CDR1 DFQATT, CDR2 SNEGSKA (reference sequence). The CDR3 protein is CSARTSDEQFF. The CDR3 DNA is TGCAGTGCTCGGACTAGCGATGAGCAGTTCTTC.

The rearrangement links TRBV18 to TRBJ1-5; D unresolved. The V gene lost 2 bases and the J gene lost 0 bases, with 5 bases spanning the gap. The length of the CDR3 is 14 residues. The V gene's germline CDR1 is KGHSH and CDR2 LQKENI. The chain's CDR3 is CASSPTDSNQPQHF. The CDR3 region has the DNA TGTGCCAGCTCACCAACAGATAGCAATCAGCCCCAGCATTTT.

The V gene is TRBV6-5, the J gene TRBJ1-5; D might be TRBD1 (5 bases). Germline V lookup: CDR1 MNHEY, CDR2 SVGAGI. The CDR3 runs 14 residues. V was cut by 8 bases and J by 0 bases, with 11 bases left in between. The CDR3 region is CASGADPSNQPQHF. CDR3 nucleotide sequence: TGTGCCAGCGGGGCAGACCCTAGCAATCAGCCCCAGCATTTT.

The CDR3 DNA follows: TGTGCCAGCAGGCCACAGGCGGGGGAGACCCAGTACTTC. Protein sequence: CASRPQAGETQYF. V is TRBV5-4 and J is TRBJ2-5, with a possible D match to TRBD2 (6 bases). The germline V and J ends were trimmed by 5 bases and 5 bases, with 13 bases remaining between them. Germline-derived CDR1 and CDR2 are SGHNT and YYREEE (reference sequence). CDR3 length: 13 amino acids.

V and J are TRBV4-2 and TRBJ2-7; D perhaps matches TRBD2 (6 bases). The germline V gene has CDR1 LGHNA and CDR2 YNFKEQ. The CDR3 runs to 16 residues. Trimming stripped 0 bases from V and 1 base from J, with 13 bases between. CDR3 bases: TGTGCCAGCAGCCAAGATCCGCCTAGCGATTCCTACGAGCAGTACTTC. Translation gives CASSQDPPSDSYEQYF.

The V call is TRBV11-2, the J call TRBJ2-3, with D perhaps TRBD1 (6 bases). From germline, CDR1 is SGHAT and CDR2 FQNNGV. V lost 5 bases, J lost 0 bases, and 12 bases lay in between. This CDR3 spans 15 amino acids. The CDR3 region has the DNA TGTGCCAGCAGCCAGACAGGCACTAGCACAGATACGCAGTATTTT. Its translation is CASSQTGTSTDTQYF.

This chain links TRBV19 with TRBJ2-5; TRBD1 matches at 9 bases. Germline-derived CDR1 and CDR2 are LNHDA and SQIVND (reference sequence). With V trimmed by 10 bases and J by 2 bases, 11 bases remained unmatched. This CDR3 has 15 amino acids. The CDR3 loop is CATSISGQGQETQYF. The CDR3 DNA reads as TGTGCCACCTCCATCTCAGGACAGGGGCAAGAGACCCAGTACTTC.

V is TRBV28 and J is TRBJ1-3; the D gene is possibly TRBD1 (5 bases). With 7 bases removed from V and 1 base from J, the gap between germline ends came to 14 bases. CDR3 size: 15 residues. CDR1 MDHEN and CDR2 SYDVKM come from the germline V gene. The CDR3 DNA follows: TGTGCCAGCATCCGGGGACTGAGATCTGGAAACACCATATATTTT. Its protein product is CASIRGLRSGNTIYF. The full variable domain, its missing parts supplied by reference TRBV28 and TRBJ1-3, is DVKVTQSSRYLVKRTGEKVFLECVQDMDHENMFWYRQDPGLGLRLIYFSYDVKMKEKGDIPEGYSVSREKKERFSLILESASTNQTSMYLCASIRGLRSGNTIYFGEGSWLTVV.

The rearrangement links TRBV7-6 to TRBJ2-1; 9 bases match TRBD2. The CDR3 loop spans 17 amino acids. Germline V gives CDR1 SGHVS, CDR2 FNYEAQ. The junction had 3 bases not matched to a gene; V was cut back by 0 bases and J by 0 bases. The CDR3, as DNA: TGTGCCAGCAGCTTAGCAAGACTAGCGGCCTCCTACAATGAGCAGTTCTTC. Its protein product is CASSLARLAASYNEQFF.

The chain couples TRBV24-1 to TRBJ2-2; a possible D gene is TRBD1 (6 bases). Trimming took 6 bases from V and 4 from J, leaving 11 bases between them. The CDR3 loop spans 14 amino acids. Germline V lookup: CDR1 KGHDR, CDR2 SFDVKD. The CDR3 loop is CATSPARGTGELFF. The CDR3 region has the DNA TGTGCCACCAGTCCCGCCAGGGGCACCGGGGAGCTGTTTTTT.

The chain recombines TRBV28 with TRBJ2-7, with 7 bases aligning to TRBD1. Per germline, CDR1 MDHEN and CDR2 SYDVKM. J gave up 0 bases and V 6 bases, and 5 bases lay outside the gene matches. The CDR3 consists of 14 residues. CDR3 bases: TGTGCCAGCAGCACGGACAGGTTCTCCTACGAGCAGTACTTC. Its translation: CASSTDRFSYEQYF.

The genes are TRBV1 and TRBJ1-1; the table names TRBD1, a call not compared with the DNA. TRBV1 is shown as a pseudogene. The CDR3 contains 15 residues. The DNA for the CDR3 is TGCACCAGCAGCCCCCGGGACAGGGCGAGCACTGAAGCTTTCTTT. Its translation is CTSSPRDRASTEAFF.

V gene TRBV27 combines with J gene TRBJ1-1; TRBD1 is a possible D gene (5 bases). Trimming stripped 5 bases from V and 1 base from J, with 8 bases between. This CDR3 contains 13 residues. Germline V gene sequence: CDR1 MNHEY, CDR2 SMNVEV (reference sequence). CDR3 in DNA: TGTGCCAGCAGTCCAGGACAGAACACTGAAGCTTTCTTT. Translated, it gives CASSPGQNTEAFF.

The V call is TRBV6-5, the J call TRBJ2-7, with 10 bases fitting TRBD1. The CDR3 runs to 14 residues. Looked up from germline, CDR1 is MNHEY and CDR2 is SVGAGI. V lost 4 bases to trimming and J lost 6 bases; unmatched junction nucleotides: 6. The CDR3 DNA reads TGTGCCAGCAGTTCCGGACAGGGGGAGGTCGAGCAGTACTTC. Translating it yields CASSSGQGEVEQYF.

This clone was observed once. This chain joins TRBV29-1 and TRBJ1-2; a possible D gene is TRBD1 (5 bases). The CDR3 covers 11 residues. Germline V gene sequence: CDR1 SQVTM, CDR2 ANQGSEA. Trimming shortened V by 0 bases and J by 6 bases, and 5 bases separated the two germline ends. This chain's CDR3 is CSVEDRDGYTF. CDR3 DNA sequence: TGCAGCGTTGAAGACAGGGATGGCTACACCTTC.

This chain joins TRBV11-1 and TRBJ2-3; 12 bases line up with TRBD2. CDR1 and CDR2 from the germline V gene are SGHAT and FQDESV (reference sequence). The CDR3 extends over 16 amino acids. V was clipped by 4 bases and J by 2 bases; unmatched bases: 4. The CDR3 region has the DNA TGTGCCAGCAGCTCCCGACTAGCGGGGGTCACAGATACGCAGTATTTT. It codes for CASSSRLAGVTDTQYF.

This clone has a single count. The chain combines TRBV14 with TRBJ2-7, with TRBD2 as a possible D gene (6 bases). The germline gives CDR1 SGHDN, CDR2 FVKESK. The CDR3 is made up of 14 amino acids. The V gene lost 0 bases and the J gene lost 3 bases, with 9 bases spanning the gap. CDR3 DNA: TGTGCCAGCAGCCAAGATGGAGGGTACTACGAGCAGTACTTC. Its protein product is CASSQDGGYYEQYF.

The V and J genes are TRBV19 and TRBJ1-2; a possible D gene is TRBD1 (5 bases). Trimming took off 6 bases at V and 4 bases at J, with 15 bases between the two ends. The CDR3 is 14 amino acids. Germline CDR1 reads LNHDA; CDR2 reads SQIVND (reference sequence). The CDR3 protein is CASRTAQTVYGYTF. Here the CDR3 DNA reads TGTGCCAGTAGAACAGCCCAGACAGTCTATGGCTACACCTTC.

V gene TRBV4-1 combines with J gene TRBJ2-3; 11 bases line up with TRBD2. The CDR3 has 16 residues. Germline trimming cut 1 base from V and 3 bases from J; bases unmatched to any gene: 3. Per germline, CDR1 MGHRA and CDR2 YSYEKL. In DNA, the CDR3 is TGCGCCAGCAGCCAAGCCCTAGCGGGAGGTACAGATACGCAGTATTTT. Translation: CASSQALAGGTDTQYF.

V is TRBV7-2 and J is TRBJ2-7, with D maybe TRBD1 (6 bases). CDR3 length: 14 amino acids. Between the trimmed V and J ends, which lost 7 bases and 2 bases, there was a span of 15 bases. CDR1 and CDR2 (germline): SGHTA, FQGNSA. The chain's CDR3 is CASTWRRGPYEQYF. CDR3 in DNA: TGTGCCAGCACCTGGCGCAGGGGCCCCTACGAGCAGTACTTC.

The chain couples TRBV6-5 to TRBJ1-2; 8 bases align to TRBD1. The length of the CDR3 is 13 residues. The germline gives CDR1 MNHEY, CDR2 SVGAGI. The J segment lost 3 bases and the V segment lost 5 bases, leaving 2 bases of the junction unmatched. This chain's CDR3 is CASSPTGDYGYTF. DNA of the CDR3: TGTGCCAGCAGTCCGACAGGGGACTATGGCTACACCTTC.

The V gene is TRBV19, the J gene TRBJ2-5; the D gene is possibly TRBD1 (5 bases). The CDR3 loop spans 11 amino acids. The V end was cut by 4 bases, the J end by 5 bases, with 5 bases between. The V gene's germline CDR1 is LNHDA and CDR2 SQIVND (reference sequence). In DNA form, the CDR3 reads TGTGCCAGTAGTACAGGGGAGACCCAGTACTTC. Translating it yields CASSTGETQYF.